These T cell receptor beta chains were read from a single sample in a study of memory CD4+ T cells and cytomegalovirus serostatus. The protocol was immunoSEQ multiplex PCR, while the TCRdb copy is restricted to in-frame clones and leaves out a portion. Of about 52,000 clones in the sample, approximately 82% are singletons; the top ten hold 1.5% to 2%. Sequencing was carried out using memory CD4+ T cells from blood. These receptors were obtained from an adult in good health and CMV-seropositive. The CDR3 runs from the conserved cysteine through the conserved F or W. The D gene is left open where the match is weak. A row's size may be missing; if present it is once, few, many or a size class.

V: TRBV28
J: TRBJ1-5
size: .
D: TRBD1
length: 18
DNA: TGTGCCAGCAGTTTTCTCACCGAGACAGGGCCTAGCAATCAGCCCCAGCATTTT
CDR3: CASSFLTETGPSNQPQHF

V: TRBV27
J: TRBJ2-7
size: .
D: .
length: 14
DNA: TGTGCCAGCAGTCGACGGGAAAACTCCTACGAGCAGTACTTC
CDR3: CASSRRENSYEQYF

V: TRBV7-2
J: TRBJ2-5
size: .
D: .
length: 15
DNA: TGTGCCAGCAGCTTAGATAGACTAGGTCGTGAGACCCAGTACTTC
CDR3: CASSLDRLGRETQYF

V: TRBV19
J: TRBJ1-5
size: .
D: .
length: 15
DNA: TGTGCCAGTAGCTACGACAGGTTTGACAATCAGCCCCAGCATTTT
CDR3: CASSYDRFDNQPQHF

V: TRBV19
J: TRBJ2-6
size: .
D: .
length: 14
DNA: TGTGCCAGTACCCTTACTTCTGGGGCCAACGTCCTGACTTTC
CDR3: CASTLTSGANVLTF

V: TRBV28
J: TRBJ2-2
size: .
D: .
length: 17
DNA: TGTGCCAGCAGTTTGCATTTTCTCGGACAGCGGGCGGGGGAGCTGTTTTTT
CDR3: CASSLHFLGQRAGELFF

V: TRBV19
J: TRBJ2-7
size: few
D: .
length: 13
DNA: TGTGCCAGTAGTAGAGGACTGGCCTACGAGCAGTACTTC
CDR3: CASSRGLAYEQYF

V: TRBV11-3
J: TRBJ2-3
size: .
D: TRBD2
length: 15
DNA: TGTGCCAGCAGCTTCCGGGAGGGCCCCACAGATACGCAGTATTTT
CDR3: CASSFREGPTDTQYF

V: TRBV6-5
J: TRBJ1-6
size: few
D: .
length: 15
DNA: TGTGCCAGCAGTTACTCAGGCGTGGGAAATTCACCCCTCCACTTT
CDR3: CASSYSGVGNSPLHF

V: TRBV28
J: TRBJ1-3
size: .
D: .
length: 16
DNA: TGTGCCAGCAGTTTAGTGTCACACTCCTCTGGAAACACCATATATTTT
CDR3: CASSLVSHSSGNTIYF

V: TRBV2
J: TRBJ2-5
size: once
D: TRBD2
length: 14
DNA: TGTGCCAGCAGTACCGGGACTAGAAAAGAGACCCAGTACTTC
CDR3: CASSTGTRKETQYF

V: TRBV5-4
J: TRBJ1-5
size: .
D: .
length: 13
DNA: TGTGCCAGCAGTCAAGAGGGGAATCAGCCCCAGCATTTT
CDR3: CASSQEGNQPQHF

V: TRBV28
J: TRBJ2-1
size: .
D: TRBD2
length: 16
DNA: TGTGCCAGCAGTCAGAAGACTAGCGGGAAAAGGAATGAGCAGTTCTTC
CDR3: CASSQKTSGKRNEQFF

V: TRBV2
J: TRBJ2-1
size: .
D: TRBD1
length: 15
DNA: TGTGCCAGCAGTGACAGACAGGGGGCCTATAATGAGCAGTTCTTC
CDR3: CASSDRQGAYNEQFF

V: TRBV19
J: TRBJ2-5
size: few
D: TRBD2
length: 14
DNA: TGTGCCAGTAGTATAACGGGCGGGGGAGAGACCCAGTACTTC
CDR3: CASSITGGGETQYF

V: TRBV10-3
J: TRBJ2-3
size: .
D: TRBD2
length: 18
DNA: TGTGCCATCAGTTCTCTTTATAGCGGGGGCTCCCTCACAGATACGCAGTATTTT
CDR3: CAISSLYSGGSLTDTQYF

V: TRBV4-2
J: TRBJ2-7
size: .
D: .
length: 17
DNA: TGTGCCAGCAGCCCCGCACTTCGACAGGGAGGTCGGGACGAGCAGTACTTC
CDR3: CASSPALRQGGRDEQYF

V: TRBV2
J: TRBJ1-1
size: .
D: .
length: 14
DNA: TGTGCCAGCAGGGCCAGGGAGTCGAACACTGAAGCTTTCTTT
CDR3: CASRARESNTEAFF

V: TRBV13
J: TRBJ2-5
size: .
D: TRBD2
length: 13
DNA: TGTGCCAGCAGCTTTGGCGGGGGGGAGACCCAGTACTTC
CDR3: CASSFGGGETQYF

V: TRBV4-2
J: TRBJ2-3
size: .
D: TRBD2
length: 15
DNA: TGTGCCAGCAGCCCTTTGGGAGGGAACACAGATACGCAGTATTTT
CDR3: CASSPLGGNTDTQYF

V: TRBV7-9
J: TRBJ2-3
size: few
D: .
length: 18
DNA: TGTGCCAGCAGCTTTCCCCAAGGACAGTCTTTTTTCACAGATACGCAGTATTTT
CDR3: CASSFPQGQSFFTDTQYF

V: TRBV19
J: TRBJ1-5
size: .
D: TRBD1
length: 15
DNA: TGTGCCAGTAGTACCGGGACAGGTAGCAATCAGCCCCAGCATTTT
CDR3: CASSTGTGSNQPQHF

V: TRBV5-4
J: TRBJ1-1
size: .
D: .
length: 13
DNA: TGTGCCAGCAGCTTGGAAGTGAACACTGAAGCTTTCTTT
CDR3: CASSLEVNTEAFF

V: TRBV5-1
J: TRBJ2-7
size: .
D: .
length: 14
DNA: TGCGCCAGCAGCACGACAGGAAGTGACAGCGAGCAGTACTTC
CDR3: CASSTTGSDSEQYF

V: TRBV2
J: TRBJ2-2
size: .
D: .
length: 16
DNA: TGTGCCAGCAGTGATTCCGTATTACGGGGCACCGGGGAGCTGTTTTTT
CDR3: CASSDSVLRGTGELFF

V: TRBV7-2
J: TRBJ2-5
size: .
D: TRBD2
length: 16
DNA: TGTGCCAGCAGCTTTAGCGGGGGGGCAGTGCGGGAGACCCAGTACTTC
CDR3: CASSFSGGAVRETQYF

V: TRBV30
J: TRBJ1-2
size: .
D: .
length: 14
DNA: TGTGCCTGGAGTGTGATGGGAAATAACTATGGCTACACCTTC
CDR3: CAWSVMGNNYGYTF

V: TRBV18
J: TRBJ2-1
size: .
D: .
length: 17
DNA: TGTGCCAGCTCACCACTCGGTCCGCAGGGTAGCTACAATGAGCAGTTCTTC
CDR3: CASSPLGPQGSYNEQFF

V: TRBV12-5
J: TRBJ2-7
size: few
D: .
length: 14
DNA: TGTGCTAGTGGTTTGAATGATGGTGTTGGGGAGCAGTACTTC
CDR3: CASGLNDGVGEQYF

V: TRBV7-2
J: TRBJ2-5
size: .
D: TRBD2
length: 16
DNA: TGTGCCAGCAGCTTGACTAGCGGGGGTATCCAAGAGACCCAGTACTTC
CDR3: CASSLTSGGIQETQYF

V: TRBV5-3
J: TRBJ2-7
size: .
D: .
length: 11
DNA: TGTGCCAGAAGCTTGAGCATGGAGCAGTACTTC
CDR3: CARSLSMEQYF

V: TRBV4-2
J: TRBJ1-5
size: once
D: .
length: 15
DNA: TGTGCCAGCAGCCAAGATGGGCAGGGAAGCCAGCCCCAGCATTTT
CDR3: CASSQDGQGSQPQHF

V: TRBV19
J: TRBJ1-1
size: few
D: .
length: 13
DNA: TGTGCCAGTAGTATCCCCCCGCACATCGGCCGGCTCTTT
CDR3: CASSIPPHIGRLF

V: TRBV28
J: TRBJ2-7
size: .
D: .
length: 13
DNA: TGTGCCAGCAACCCCCCCCAGGGATACGAGCAGTACTTC
CDR3: CASNPPQGYEQYF

V: TRBV2
J: TRBJ1-1
size: .
D: .
length: 13
DNA: TGTGCCAGCACACTAAGACAGAACACTGAAGCTTTCTTT
CDR3: CASTLRQNTEAFF

V: TRBV5-3
J: TRBJ2-7
size: .
D: .
length: 11
DNA: TGTGCCAGAAGCTTCAGGGACGAGCAGTACTTC
CDR3: CARSFRDEQYF

V: TRBV2
J: TRBJ1-5
size: .
D: .
length: 14
DNA: TGTGCCAGCTCAAGGGCCCCTAGGGATCAGCCCCAGCATTTT
CDR3: CASSRAPRDQPQHF